The clone carrying this TCR beta chain was detected ten times or more. Antigen: not known. The data were obtained in a study of read filtering for tumor transcriptome and immune sequencing. From roughly 390 ng of RNA, a library with molecular barcoded alpha/delta and beta/gamma adaptors was made. Each CDR3 protein gets one entry after TCRdb re-called the reads with MiXCR. The sample holds over 50,000 distinct CDR3 sequences, around 21% seen once. The study, taken as a whole, reports: This fraction held mixed bone marrow immune cells after CD138-negative sorting.

Germline V lookup: CDR1 DFQATT, CDR2 SNEGSKA (reference sequence). This CDR3 comprises 14 residues. J was trimmed by 4 bases and V by 5 bases; bases with no gene match: 9. This sequence was found in a donor over 35 with multiple myeloma. The rearrangement joins TRBV20-1 to TRBJ2-3; 7 bases line up with TRBD2. The specimen was a population of CD138-negative cells sorted from bone marrow. DNA of the CDR3: TGCAGTGCTCCCTTGGGGGGGTCTGCAGATACGCAGTATTTT. Translation: CSAPLGGSADTQYF.